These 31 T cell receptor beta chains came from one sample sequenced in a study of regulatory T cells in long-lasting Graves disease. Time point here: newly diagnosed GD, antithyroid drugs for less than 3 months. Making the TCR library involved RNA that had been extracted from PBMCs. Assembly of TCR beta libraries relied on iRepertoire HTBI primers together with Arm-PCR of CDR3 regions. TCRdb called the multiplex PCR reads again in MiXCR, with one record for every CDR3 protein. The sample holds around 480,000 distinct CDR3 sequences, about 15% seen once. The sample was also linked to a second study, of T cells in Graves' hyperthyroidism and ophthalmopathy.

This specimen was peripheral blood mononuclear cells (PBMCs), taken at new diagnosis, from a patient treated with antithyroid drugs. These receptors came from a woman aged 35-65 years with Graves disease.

Here the CDR3 reads CASSPDRGLYNEQFF. The CDR3 bases are TGTGCCAGCAGCCCCGACAGGGGGCTCTACAATGAGCAGTTCTTC. The V gene is TRBV7-9, the J gene TRBJ2-1, with 10 bases fitting TRBD1. Unmatched junction bases numbered 4, after V lost 5 bases and J lost 3 bases. Germline V gene data show CDR1 as SEHNR and CDR2 as FQNEAQ (reference sequence). This CDR3 comprises 15 residues.

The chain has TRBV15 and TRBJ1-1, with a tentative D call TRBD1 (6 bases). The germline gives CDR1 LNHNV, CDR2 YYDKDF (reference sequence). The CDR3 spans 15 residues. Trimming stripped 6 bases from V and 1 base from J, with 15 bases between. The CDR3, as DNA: TGTGCCACCAGACAGACTTCGGGGGCGAACACTGAAGCTTTCTTT. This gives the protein CATRQTSGANTEAFF.

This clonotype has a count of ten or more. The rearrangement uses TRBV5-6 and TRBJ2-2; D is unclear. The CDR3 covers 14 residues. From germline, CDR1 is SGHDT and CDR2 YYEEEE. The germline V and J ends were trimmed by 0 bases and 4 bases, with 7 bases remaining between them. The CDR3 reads CASSLAFFTGELFF. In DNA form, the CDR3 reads TGTGCCAGCAGCTTGGCTTTTTTCACCGGGGAGCTGTTTTTT.

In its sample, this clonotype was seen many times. Written as DNA, the CDR3 is TGTGCCAGTAGGGACAGGCCGACGTCCATGAACACTGAAGCTTTCTTT. Its protein product is CASRDRPTSMNTEAFF. The rearrangement links TRBV19 to TRBJ1-1; TRBD1 aligns across 7 bases. The germline V gene encodes CDR1 LNHDA and CDR2 SQIVND (reference sequence). The length of the CDR3 is 16 residues. The J segment lost 0 bases and the V segment lost 6 bases, leaving 10 bases of the junction unmatched.

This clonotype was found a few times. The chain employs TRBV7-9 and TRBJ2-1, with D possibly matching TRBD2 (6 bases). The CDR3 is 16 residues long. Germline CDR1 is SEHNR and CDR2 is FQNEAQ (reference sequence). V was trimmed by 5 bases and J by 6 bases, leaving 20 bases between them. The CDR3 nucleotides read TGTGCCAGCAGCCTCCGCGCGGGAAGGCTATTCAATGAGCAGTTCTTC. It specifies CASSLRAGRLFNEQFF.

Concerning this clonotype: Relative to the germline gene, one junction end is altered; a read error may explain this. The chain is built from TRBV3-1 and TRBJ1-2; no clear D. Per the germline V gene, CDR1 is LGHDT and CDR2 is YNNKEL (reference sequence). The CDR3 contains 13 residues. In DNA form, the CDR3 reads TGTGTCAGCAGCCAAGATGGGGACTATGGCTACACCTTC. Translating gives CVSSQDGDYGYTF.

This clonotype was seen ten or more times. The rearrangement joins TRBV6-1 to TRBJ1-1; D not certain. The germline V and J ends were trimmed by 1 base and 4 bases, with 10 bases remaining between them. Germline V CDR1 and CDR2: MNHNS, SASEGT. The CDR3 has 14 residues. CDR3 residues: CASSEGGLGTEAFF. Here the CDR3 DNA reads TGTGCCAGCAGTGAAGGAGGATTGGGCACTGAAGCTTTCTTT.

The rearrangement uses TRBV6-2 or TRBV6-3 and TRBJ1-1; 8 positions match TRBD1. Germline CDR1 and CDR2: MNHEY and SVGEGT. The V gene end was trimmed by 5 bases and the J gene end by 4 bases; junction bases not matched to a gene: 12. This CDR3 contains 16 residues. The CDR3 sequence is CASSPRQGISTTEAFF. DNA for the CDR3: TGTGCCAGCAGTCCCAGACAGGGGATCTCGACCACTGAAGCTTTCTTT.

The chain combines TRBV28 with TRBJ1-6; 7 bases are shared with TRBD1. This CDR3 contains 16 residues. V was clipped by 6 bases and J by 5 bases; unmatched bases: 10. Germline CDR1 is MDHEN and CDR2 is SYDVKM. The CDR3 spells CASSLGGQMNNSPLHF. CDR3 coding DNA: TGTGCCAGCAGCCTGGGGGGACAGATGAATAATTCACCCCTCCACTTT.

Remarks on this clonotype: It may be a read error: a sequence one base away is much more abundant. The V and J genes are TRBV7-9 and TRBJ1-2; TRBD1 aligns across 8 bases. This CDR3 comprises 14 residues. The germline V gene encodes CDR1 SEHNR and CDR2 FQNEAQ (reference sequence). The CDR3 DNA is TGTGCCAGCAGCCCTCTAGGACAGGGCACTGGCTGCACCTTC. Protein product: CASSPLGQGTGCTF.

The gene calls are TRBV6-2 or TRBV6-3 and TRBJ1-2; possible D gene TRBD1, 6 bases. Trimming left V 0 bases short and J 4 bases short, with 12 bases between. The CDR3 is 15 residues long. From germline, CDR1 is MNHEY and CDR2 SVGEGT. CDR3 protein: CASSYSGAPAYGYTF. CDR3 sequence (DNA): TGTGCCAGCAGTTACTCGGGGGCCCCGGCCTATGGCTACACCTTC.

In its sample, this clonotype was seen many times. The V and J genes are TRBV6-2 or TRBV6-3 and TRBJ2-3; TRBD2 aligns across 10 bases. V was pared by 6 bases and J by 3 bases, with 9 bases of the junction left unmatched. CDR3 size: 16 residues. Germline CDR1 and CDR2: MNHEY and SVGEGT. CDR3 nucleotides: TGTGCCAGCAGCCTAAACCCGGGACTAGCGACAGATACGCAGTATTTT. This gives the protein CASSLNPGLATDTQYF.

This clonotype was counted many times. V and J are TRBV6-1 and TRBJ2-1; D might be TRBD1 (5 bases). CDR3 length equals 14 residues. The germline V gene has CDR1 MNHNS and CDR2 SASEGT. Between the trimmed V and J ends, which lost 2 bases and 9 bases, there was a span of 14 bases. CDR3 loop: CASSEWQGISEQFF. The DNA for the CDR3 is TGTGCCAGCAGTGAATGGCAGGGTATCAGTGAGCAGTTCTTC.

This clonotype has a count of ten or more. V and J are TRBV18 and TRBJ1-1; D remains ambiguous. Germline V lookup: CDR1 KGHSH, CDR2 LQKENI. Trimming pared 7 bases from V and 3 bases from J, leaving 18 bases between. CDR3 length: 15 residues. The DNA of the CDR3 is TGTGCCAGCTTCCCAATCGTTCCCCTGGACACTGAAGCTTTCTTT. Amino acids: CASFPIVPLDTEAFF.

CDR3 DNA sequence: TGTGCCAGCAGCTTGGGGCTCCAAATAGATACCGATACGCAGTATTTT. Protein product: CASSLGLQIDTDTQYF. V usage is TRBV5-4 and J usage is TRBJ2-3; D remains ambiguous. Trimming shortened V by 0 bases and J by 6 bases, and 17 bases separated the two germline ends. This CDR3 is built from 16 residues. Per the germline V gene, CDR1 is SGHNT and CDR2 is YYREEE (reference sequence).

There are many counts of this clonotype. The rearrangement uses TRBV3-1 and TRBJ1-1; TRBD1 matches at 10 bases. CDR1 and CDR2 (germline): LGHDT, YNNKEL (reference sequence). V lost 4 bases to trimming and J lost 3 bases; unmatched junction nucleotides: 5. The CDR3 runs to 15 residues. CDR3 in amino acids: CASSLRQGAHTEAFF. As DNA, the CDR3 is TGTGCCAGCAGCCTCCGACAGGGGGCCCACACTGAAGCTTTCTTT.

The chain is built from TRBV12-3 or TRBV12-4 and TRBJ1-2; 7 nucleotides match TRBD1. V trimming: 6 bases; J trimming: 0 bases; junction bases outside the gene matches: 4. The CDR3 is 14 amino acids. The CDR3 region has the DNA TGTGCCAGCAGATCCACAGGGGCTAACTATGGCTACACCTTC. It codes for CASRSTGANYGYTF.

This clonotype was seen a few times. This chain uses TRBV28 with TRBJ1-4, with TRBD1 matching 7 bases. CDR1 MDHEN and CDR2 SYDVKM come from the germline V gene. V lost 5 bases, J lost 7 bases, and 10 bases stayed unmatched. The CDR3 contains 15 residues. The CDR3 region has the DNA TGTGCCAGCAGTCCTTGGAAGGGGGCAGGTGAAAAACTGTTTTTT. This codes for CASSPWKGAGEKLFF. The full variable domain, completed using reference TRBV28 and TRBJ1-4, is DVKVTQSSRYLVKRTGEKVFLECVQDMDHENMFWYRQDPGLGLRLIYFSYDVKMKEKGDIPEGYSVSREKKERFSLILESASTNQTSMYLCASSPWKGAGEKLFFGSGTQLSVL.

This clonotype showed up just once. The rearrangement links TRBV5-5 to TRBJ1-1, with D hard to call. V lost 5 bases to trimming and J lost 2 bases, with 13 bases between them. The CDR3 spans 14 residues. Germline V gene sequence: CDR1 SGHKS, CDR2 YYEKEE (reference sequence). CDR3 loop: CASSYDSSNTEAFF. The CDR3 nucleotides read TGTGCCAGCAGTTACGACTCATCTAACACTGAAGCTTTCTTT.

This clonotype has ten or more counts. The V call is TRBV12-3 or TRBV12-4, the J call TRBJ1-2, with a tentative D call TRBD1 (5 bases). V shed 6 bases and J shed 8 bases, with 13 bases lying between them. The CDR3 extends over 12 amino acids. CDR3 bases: TGTGCCAGCAGCCGCGGGGCTGGGGGCTACACCTTC. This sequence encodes CASSRGAGGYTF.

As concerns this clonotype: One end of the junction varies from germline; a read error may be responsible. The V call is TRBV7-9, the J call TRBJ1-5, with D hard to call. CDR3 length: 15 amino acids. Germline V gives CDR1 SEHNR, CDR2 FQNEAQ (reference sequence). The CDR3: CAGSLWGNSNQPQHF. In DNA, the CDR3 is TGTGCCGGCAGCTTATGGGGAAATAGCAATCAGCCCCAGCATTTT. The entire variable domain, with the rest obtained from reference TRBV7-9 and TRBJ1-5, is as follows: DTGVSQNPRHKITKRGQNVTFRCDPISEHNRLYWYRQTLGQGPEFLTYFQNEAQLEKSRLLSDRFSAERPKGSFSTLEIQRTEQGDSAMYLCAGSLWGNSNQPQHFGDGTRLSIL.

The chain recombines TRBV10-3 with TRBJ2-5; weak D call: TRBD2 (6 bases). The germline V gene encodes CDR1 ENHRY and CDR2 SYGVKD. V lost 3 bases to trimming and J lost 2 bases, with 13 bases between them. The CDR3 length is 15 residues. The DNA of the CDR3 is TGTGCCATCAGTGAAGCACGGGGAGGTCAAGAGACCCAGTACTTC. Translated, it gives CAISEARGGQETQYF.

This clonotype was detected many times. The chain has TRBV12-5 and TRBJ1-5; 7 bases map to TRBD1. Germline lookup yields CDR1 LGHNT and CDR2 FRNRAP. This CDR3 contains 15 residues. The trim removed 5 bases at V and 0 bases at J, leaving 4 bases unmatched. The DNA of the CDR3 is TGTGCTAGTGGTACCGGACAGGATAGCAATCAGCCCCAGCATTTT. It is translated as CASGTGQDSNQPQHF. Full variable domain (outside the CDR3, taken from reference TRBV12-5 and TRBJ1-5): DARVTQTPRHKVTEMGQEVTMRCQPILGHNTVFWYRQTMMQGLELLAYFRNRAPLDDSGMPKDRFSAEMPDATLATLKIQPSEPRDSAVYFCASGTGQDSNQPQHFGDGTRLSIL.

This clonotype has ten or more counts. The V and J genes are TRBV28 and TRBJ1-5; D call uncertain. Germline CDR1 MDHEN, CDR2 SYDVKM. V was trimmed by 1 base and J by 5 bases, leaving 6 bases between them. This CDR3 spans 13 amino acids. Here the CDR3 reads CASSLSQYQPQHF. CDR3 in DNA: TGTGCCAGCAGTTTATCCCAGTATCAGCCCCAGCATTTT.

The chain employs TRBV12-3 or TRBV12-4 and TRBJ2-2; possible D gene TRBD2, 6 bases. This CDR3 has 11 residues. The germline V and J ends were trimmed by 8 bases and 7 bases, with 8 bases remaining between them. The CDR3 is CASPGGGELFF. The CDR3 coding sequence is TGTGCCAGCCCCGGGGGCGGGGAGCTGTTTTTT.

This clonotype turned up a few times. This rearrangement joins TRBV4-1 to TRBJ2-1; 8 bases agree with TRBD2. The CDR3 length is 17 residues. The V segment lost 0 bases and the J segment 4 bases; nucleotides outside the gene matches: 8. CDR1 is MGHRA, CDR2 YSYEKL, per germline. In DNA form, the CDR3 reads TGCGCCAGCAGCCAAGATCTTTCCGGGGGGGCTTACAATGAGCAGTTCTTC. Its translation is CASSQDLSGGAYNEQFF.

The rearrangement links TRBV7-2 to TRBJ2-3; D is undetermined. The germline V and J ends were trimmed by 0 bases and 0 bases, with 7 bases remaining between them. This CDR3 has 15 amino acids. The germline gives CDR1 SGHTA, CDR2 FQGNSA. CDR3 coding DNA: TGTGCCAGCAGCTTAGCCTCCGGCAGCACAGATACGCAGTATTTT. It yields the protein CASSLASGSTDTQYF.

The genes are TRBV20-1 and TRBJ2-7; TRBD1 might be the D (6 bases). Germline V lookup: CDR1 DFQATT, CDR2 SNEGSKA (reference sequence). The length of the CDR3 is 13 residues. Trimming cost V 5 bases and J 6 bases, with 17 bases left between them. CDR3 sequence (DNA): TGCAGTGCTGAGAACAGGGCACAAACCGAGCAGTACTTC. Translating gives CSAENRAQTEQYF.

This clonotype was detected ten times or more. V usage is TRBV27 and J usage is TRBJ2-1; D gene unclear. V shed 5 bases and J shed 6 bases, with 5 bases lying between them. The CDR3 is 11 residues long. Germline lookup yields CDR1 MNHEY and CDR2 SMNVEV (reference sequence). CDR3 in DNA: TGTGCCAGCAGTATTTTCAATGAGCAGTTCTTC. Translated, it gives CASSIFNEQFF.

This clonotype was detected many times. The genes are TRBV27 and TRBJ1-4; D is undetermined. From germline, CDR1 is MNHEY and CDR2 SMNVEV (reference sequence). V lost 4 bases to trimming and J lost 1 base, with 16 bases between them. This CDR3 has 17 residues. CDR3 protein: CASSSLAGVQTNEKLFF. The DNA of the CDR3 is TGTGCCAGCAGTTCACTGGCAGGAGTGCAAACTAATGAAAAACTGTTTTTT.

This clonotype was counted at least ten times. In DNA form, the CDR3 reads TGTGCCAGCACCCCTCAACAGGAGGGCACTGAAGCTTTCTTT. It translates to CASTPQQEGTEAFF. This chain joins TRBV5-8 and TRBJ1-1, with D possibly being TRBD1 (5 bases). CDR1 is SGHTS and CDR2 is YDEGEE in the germline V gene. The CDR3 totals 14 residues. Trimming left V 6 bases short and J 4 bases short, with 16 bases between.